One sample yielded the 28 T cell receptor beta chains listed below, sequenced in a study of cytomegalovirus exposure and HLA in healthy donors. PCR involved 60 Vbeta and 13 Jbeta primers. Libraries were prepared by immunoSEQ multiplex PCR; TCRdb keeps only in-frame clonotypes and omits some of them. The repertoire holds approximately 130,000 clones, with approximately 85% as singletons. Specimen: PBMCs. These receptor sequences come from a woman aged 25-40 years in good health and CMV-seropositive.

The CDR3 DNA sequence: TGTGCCAGCAGCCCCGGGACAGGGCCCCATGGCTACACCTTC. Protein sequence: CASSPGTGPHGYTF. The rearrangement joins TRBV7-3 to TRBJ1-2, with 9 bases aligning to TRBD1. Germline assignment: CDR1 SGHTA and CDR2 FQGTGA. The CDR3 contains 14 residues. V trimming: 5 bases; J trimming: 6 bases; junction bases outside the gene matches: 7.

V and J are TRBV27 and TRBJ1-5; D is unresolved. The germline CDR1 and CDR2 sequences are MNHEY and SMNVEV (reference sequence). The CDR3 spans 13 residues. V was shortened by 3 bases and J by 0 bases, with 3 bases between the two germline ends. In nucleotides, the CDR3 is TGTGCCAGCAGTTTTCATAGCAATCAGCCCCAGCATTTT. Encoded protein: CASSFHSNQPQHF.

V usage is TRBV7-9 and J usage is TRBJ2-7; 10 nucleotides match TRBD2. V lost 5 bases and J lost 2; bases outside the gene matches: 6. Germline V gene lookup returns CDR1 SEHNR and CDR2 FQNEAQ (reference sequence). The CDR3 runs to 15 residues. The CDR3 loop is CASSPGTSAPYEQYF. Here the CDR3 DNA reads TGTGCCAGCAGCCCAGGGACTAGCGCTCCCTACGAGCAGTACTTC.

This chain's CDR3 is CASSVGGDTGELFF. The CDR3 DNA is TGTGCCAGCAGCGTAGGGGGAGACACCGGGGAGCTGTTTTTT. The rearrangement links TRBV9 to TRBJ2-2; a possible D gene is TRBD2 (5 bases). V lost 0 bases and J lost 3, with 6 bases in between. Germline-derived CDR1 and CDR2 are SGDLS and YYNGEE. The CDR3 extends over 14 amino acids.

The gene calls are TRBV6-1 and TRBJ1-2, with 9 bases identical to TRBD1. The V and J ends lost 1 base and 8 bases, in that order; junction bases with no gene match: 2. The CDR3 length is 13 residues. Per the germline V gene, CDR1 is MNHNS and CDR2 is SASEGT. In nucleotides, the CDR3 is TGTGCCAGCAGTGAAGGGACAGGGGACGGCTACACCTTC. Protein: CASSEGTGDGYTF.

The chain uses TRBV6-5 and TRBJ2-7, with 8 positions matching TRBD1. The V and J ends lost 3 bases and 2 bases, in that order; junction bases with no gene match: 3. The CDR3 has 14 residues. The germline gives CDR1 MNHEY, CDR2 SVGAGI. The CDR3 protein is CASSYDRGTYEQYF. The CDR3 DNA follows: TGTGCCAGCAGTTATGACAGGGGAACCTACGAGCAGTACTTC.

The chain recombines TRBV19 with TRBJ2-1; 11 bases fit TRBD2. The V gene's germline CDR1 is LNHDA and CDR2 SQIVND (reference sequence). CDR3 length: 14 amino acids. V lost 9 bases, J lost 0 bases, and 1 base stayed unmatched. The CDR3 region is CASGLAGSYNEQFF. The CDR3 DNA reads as TGTGCCAGCGGACTAGCGGGCTCCTACAATGAGCAGTTCTTC.

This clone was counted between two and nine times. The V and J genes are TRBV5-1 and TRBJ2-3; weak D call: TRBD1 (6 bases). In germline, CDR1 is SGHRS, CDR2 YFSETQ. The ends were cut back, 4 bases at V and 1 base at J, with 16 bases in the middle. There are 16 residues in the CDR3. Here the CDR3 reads CASSDRGGAGTDTQYF. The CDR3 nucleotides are TGCGCCAGCAGCGATAGAGGGGGTGCGGGCACAGATACGCAGTATTTT.

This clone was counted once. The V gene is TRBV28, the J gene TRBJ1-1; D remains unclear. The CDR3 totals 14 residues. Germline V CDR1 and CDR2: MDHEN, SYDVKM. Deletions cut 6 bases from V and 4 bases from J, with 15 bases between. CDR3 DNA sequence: TGTGCCAGCAGGCCTTGGGAGAAGGGCACTGAAGCTTTCTTT. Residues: CASRPWEKGTEAFF.

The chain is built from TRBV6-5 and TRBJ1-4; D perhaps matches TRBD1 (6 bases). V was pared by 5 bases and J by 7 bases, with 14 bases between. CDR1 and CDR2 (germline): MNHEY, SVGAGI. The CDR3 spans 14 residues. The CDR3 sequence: CASSGGSYSEKLFF. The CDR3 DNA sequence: TGTGCCAGCAGTGGGGGCTCTTACTCTGAAAAACTGTTTTTT.

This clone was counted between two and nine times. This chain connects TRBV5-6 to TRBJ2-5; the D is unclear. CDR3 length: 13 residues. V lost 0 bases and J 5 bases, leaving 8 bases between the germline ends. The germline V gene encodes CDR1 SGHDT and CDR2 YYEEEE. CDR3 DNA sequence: TGTGCCAGCAGCTTGGGCGTACAGGAGACCCAGTACTTC. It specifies CASSLGVQETQYF.

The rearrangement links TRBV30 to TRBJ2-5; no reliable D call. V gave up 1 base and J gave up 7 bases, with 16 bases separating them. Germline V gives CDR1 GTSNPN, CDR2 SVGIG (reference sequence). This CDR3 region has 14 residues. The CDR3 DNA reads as TGTGCCTGGAGTGGAACGGCTCTAGATGCGACCCAGTACTTC. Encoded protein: CAWSGTALDATQYF.

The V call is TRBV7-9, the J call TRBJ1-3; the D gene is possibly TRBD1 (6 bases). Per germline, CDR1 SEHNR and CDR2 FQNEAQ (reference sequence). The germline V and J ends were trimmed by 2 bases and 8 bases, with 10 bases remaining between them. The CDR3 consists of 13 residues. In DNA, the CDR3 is TGTGCCAGCAGCTTACAGGGGTTAGACACCATATATTTT. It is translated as CASSLQGLDTIYF.

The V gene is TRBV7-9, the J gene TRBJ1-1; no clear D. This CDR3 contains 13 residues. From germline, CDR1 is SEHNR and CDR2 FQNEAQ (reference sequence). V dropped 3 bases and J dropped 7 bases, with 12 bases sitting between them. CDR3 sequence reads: CASSLRQSVEAFF. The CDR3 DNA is TGTGCCAGCAGCTTGCGGCAAAGCGTTGAAGCTTTCTTT.

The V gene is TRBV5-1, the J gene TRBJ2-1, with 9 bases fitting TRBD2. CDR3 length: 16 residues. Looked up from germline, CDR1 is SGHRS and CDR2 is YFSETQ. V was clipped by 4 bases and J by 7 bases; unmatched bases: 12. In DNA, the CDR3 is TGCGCCAGCAGCGCCCGACTGGGCGGGGGGGGGAATGAGCAGTTCTTC. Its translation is CASSARLGGGGNEQFF.

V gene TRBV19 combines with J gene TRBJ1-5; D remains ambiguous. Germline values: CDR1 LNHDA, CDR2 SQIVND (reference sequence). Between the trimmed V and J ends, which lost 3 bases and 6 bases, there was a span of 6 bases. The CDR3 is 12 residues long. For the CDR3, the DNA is TGTGCCAGTAGTATTCCGGGTCAGCCCCAGCATTTT. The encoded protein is CASSIPGQPQHF.

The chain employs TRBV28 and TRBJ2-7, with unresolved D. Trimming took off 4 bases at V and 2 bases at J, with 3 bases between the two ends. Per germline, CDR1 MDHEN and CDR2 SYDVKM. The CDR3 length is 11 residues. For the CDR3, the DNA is TGTGCCAGCAGTTCTCCCTACGAGCAGTACTTC. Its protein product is CASSSPYEQYF.

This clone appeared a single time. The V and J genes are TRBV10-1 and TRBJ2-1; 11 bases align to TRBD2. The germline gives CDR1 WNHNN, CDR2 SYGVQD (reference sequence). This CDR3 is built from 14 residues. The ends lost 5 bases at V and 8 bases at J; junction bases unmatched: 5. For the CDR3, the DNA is TGCGCCAGCAGTACTAGCGGGAGAAGGGATGAGCAGTTCTTC. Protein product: CASSTSGRRDEQFF.

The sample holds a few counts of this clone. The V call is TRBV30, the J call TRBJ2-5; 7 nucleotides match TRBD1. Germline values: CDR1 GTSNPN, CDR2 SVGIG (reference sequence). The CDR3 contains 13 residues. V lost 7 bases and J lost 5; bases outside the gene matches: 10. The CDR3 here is CAYHRGSTETQYF. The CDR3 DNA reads TGTGCCTACCACAGGGGTTCGACGGAGACCCAGTACTTC.

CDR3 sequence (DNA): TGTGCCAGCAGCTCCGGGAGCGGCTATGGCTACACCTTC. Protein product: CASSSGSGYGYTF. This chain links TRBV7-9 with TRBJ1-2; D gene unclear. V gave up 4 bases and J gave up 4 bases, with 10 bases separating them. The germline V gene has CDR1 SEHNR and CDR2 FQNEAQ (reference sequence). The CDR3 has 13 amino acids.

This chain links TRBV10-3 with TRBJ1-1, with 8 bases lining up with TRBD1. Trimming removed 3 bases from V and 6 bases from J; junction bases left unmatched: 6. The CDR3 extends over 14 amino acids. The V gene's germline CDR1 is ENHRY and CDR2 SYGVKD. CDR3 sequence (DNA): TGTGCCATCAGTGATGGTCAGGGGGCAGCTGAAGCTTTCTTT. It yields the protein CAISDGQGAAEAFF.

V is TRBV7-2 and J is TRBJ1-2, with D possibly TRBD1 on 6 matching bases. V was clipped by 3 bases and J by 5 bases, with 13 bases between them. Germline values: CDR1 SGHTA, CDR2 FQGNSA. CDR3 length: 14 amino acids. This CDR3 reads CASSLDSNLYGYTF. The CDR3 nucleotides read TGTGCCAGCAGCTTGGACAGTAACTTATATGGCTACACCTTC.

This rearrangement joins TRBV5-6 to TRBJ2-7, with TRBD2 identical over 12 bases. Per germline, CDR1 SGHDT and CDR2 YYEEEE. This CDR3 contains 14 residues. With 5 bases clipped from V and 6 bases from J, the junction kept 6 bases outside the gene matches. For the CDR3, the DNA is TGTGCCAGCAGGACTAGCGGGGGCCGGGGCGAGCAGTACTTC. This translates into CASRTSGGRGEQYF.

DNA for the CDR3: TGTGCCAGTAGTTGGGACAGGGGGCGCAGGGGTAGCAATCAGCCCCAGCATTTT. Translation: CASSWDRGRRGSNQPQHF. The chain combines TRBV19 with TRBJ1-5; 12 bases are shared with TRBD1. Per the germline V gene, CDR1 is LNHDA and CDR2 is SQIVND (reference sequence). With V trimmed by 5 bases and J by 0 bases, 8 bases remained unmatched. The CDR3 totals 18 residues.

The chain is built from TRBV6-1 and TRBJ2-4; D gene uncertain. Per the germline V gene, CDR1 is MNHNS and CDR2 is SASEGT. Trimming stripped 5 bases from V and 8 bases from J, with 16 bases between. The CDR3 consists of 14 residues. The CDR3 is CASSRGQGEDIQYF. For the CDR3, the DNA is TGTGCCAGCAGTAGAGGCCAAGGCGAGGACATTCAGTACTTC.

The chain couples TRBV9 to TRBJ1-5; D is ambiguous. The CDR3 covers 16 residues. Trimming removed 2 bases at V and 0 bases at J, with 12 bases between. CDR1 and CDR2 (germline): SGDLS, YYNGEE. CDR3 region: CASSVGAADSNQPQHF. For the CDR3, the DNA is TGTGCCAGCAGCGTTGGAGCCGCCGATAGCAATCAGCCCCAGCATTTT. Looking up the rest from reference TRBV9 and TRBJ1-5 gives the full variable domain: DSGVTQTPKHLITATGQRVTLRCSPRSGDLSVYWYQQSLDQGLQFLIQYYNGEERAKGNILERFSAQQFPDLHSELNLSSLELGDSALYFCASSVGAADSNQPQHFGDGTRLSIL.

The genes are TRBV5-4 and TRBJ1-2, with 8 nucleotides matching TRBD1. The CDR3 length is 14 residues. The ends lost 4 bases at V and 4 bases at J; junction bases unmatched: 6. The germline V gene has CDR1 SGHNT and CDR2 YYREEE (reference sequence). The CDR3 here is CASSPQGVGYGYTF. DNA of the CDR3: TGTGCCAGCAGCCCACAGGGGGTTGGCTATGGCTACACCTTC.

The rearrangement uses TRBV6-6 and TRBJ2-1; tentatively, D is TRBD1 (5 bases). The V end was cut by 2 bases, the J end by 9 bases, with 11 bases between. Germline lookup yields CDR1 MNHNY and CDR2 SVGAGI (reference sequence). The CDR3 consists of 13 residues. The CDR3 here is CASSYLARGEQFF. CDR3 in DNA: TGTGCCAGCAGTTACCTCGCAAGGGGTGAGCAGTTCTTC.